Presented here are 9 T cell receptor beta chains from one specimen sequenced in a study of T cells in Graves' hyperthyroidism and ophthalmopathy. Amplified TCR beta CDR3 regions derived from RNA transcripts. An initial round of RT-PCR targeting the TCR CDR3 relied on the HTBI primer set. Each CDR3 protein is one row after TCRdb ran MiXCR on the multiplex PCR reads. The table records 690,000 or so distinct CDR3 sequences, roughly a sixth of them present only once. The sample was blood. Receptors originate from a woman between 45 and 60 years old with Graves' hyperthyroidism that later progressed to Graves' ophthalmopathy.

In the case of this clonotype: This may be a read error, as it is one base from a much larger clone. This is likely a read error, given that the CDR3 carries no conserved phenylalanine or tryptophan at its end. V and J are TRBV12-3 or TRBV12-4 and TRBJ1-5; a possible D gene is TRBD1 (6 bases). There are 15 residues in the CDR3. V lost 8 bases and J 1 base, leaving 15 bases between the germline ends. Written as DNA, the CDR3 is TGTGCCAGCGCGACAGGCTCCACGAGCAATCAGCCCCAGCATCTT. This translates into CASATGSTSNQPQHL.

This clonotype has at least ten counts. The DNA for the CDR3 is TGTGCCAGCAGCCAATTTGGATTTCCGCTGCTGAACACTGAAGCTTTCTTT. Encoded protein: CASSQFGFPLLNTEAFF. This chain joins TRBV3-1 and TRBJ1-1; no clear D. The length of the CDR3 is 17 residues. Trimming cost V 2 bases and J 0 bases, with 16 bases left between them. Germline values: CDR1 LGHDT, CDR2 YNNKEL (reference sequence).

The table lists this clonotype with a few counts. The genes are TRBV12-3 or TRBV12-4 and TRBJ1-2; tentative D call: TRBD1 (5 bases). V gave up 4 bases and J gave up 0 bases, with 15 bases separating them. This CDR3 spans 16 amino acids. The CDR3 bases are TGTGCCAGCAGTTCGGGACGGACCTGGGCTAACTATGGCTACACCTTC. Protein sequence: CASSSGRTWANYGYTF.

The chain has TRBV12-3 or TRBV12-4 and TRBJ1-5; a possible D gene is TRBD1 (6 bases). Trimming took 5 bases from V and 4 from J, leaving 18 bases between them. The CDR3 totals 16 residues. The CDR3 DNA sequence: TGTGCCAGCAGTGGGGGTAGCGGGGGCCCGAATCAGCCCCAGCATTTT. Amino acids: CASSGGSGGPNQPQHF.

The sample holds a few counts of this clonotype. The chain carries TRBV5-4 and TRBJ1-5, with D tentatively TRBD1 (5 bases). CDR1 is SGHNT, CDR2 YYREEE, per germline (reference sequence). The CDR3 sequence is 15 residues long. Trimming shortened V by 0 bases and J by 4 bases, and 11 bases separated the two germline ends. This chain's CDR3 is CASSLGPGRNQPQHF. DNA of the CDR3: TGTGCCAGCAGCTTGGGGCCGGGACGGAATCAGCCCCAGCATTTT.

This chain joins TRBV6-4 and TRBJ1-1; possible D gene TRBD1, 6 bases. The CDR3 loop spans 11 amino acids. The V gene lost 2 bases and the J gene lost 11 bases, with 9 bases spanning the gap. Germline V lookup: CDR1 MRHNA, CDR2 SNTAGT. This CDR3 reads CASSDRGAAFF. CDR3 sequence (DNA): TGTGCCAGCAGTGACAGGGGGGCGGCTTTCTTT.

Turning to this clonotype: Being one base from a much bigger clone, this may be a read error. The chain carries TRBV11-2 and TRBJ2-7; a possible D gene is TRBD2 (5 bases). This CDR3 comprises 13 residues. Germline values: CDR1 SGHAT, CDR2 FQNNGV. Trimming left V 1 base short and J 9 bases short, with 13 bases between. CDR3 residues: CASSLGESDGQYF. The CDR3 region has the DNA TGTGCCAGCAGCTTAGGGGAGTCGGACGGGCAGTACTTC.

The chain combines TRBV29-1 with TRBJ2-7; D remains unclear. CDR3 length equals 14 residues. CDR1 SQVTM and CDR2 ANQGSEA come from the germline V gene. The V and J ends lost 0 bases and 2 bases respectively, with 11 bases between them. In DNA, the CDR3 is TGCAGCGTTGAAGAGGGAAGGCTCGCCTACGAGCAGTACTTC. Encoded protein: CSVEEGRLAYEQYF.

This CDR3 is CASSTGVENEQFF. DNA for the CDR3: TGTGCCAGCAGTACAGGGGTTGAAAATGAGCAGTTCTTC. The chain is built from TRBV7-9 and TRBJ2-1, with 7 positions matching TRBD1. CDR1 and CDR2 from the germline V gene are SEHNR and FQNEAQ (reference sequence). Trimming cost V 6 bases and J 7 bases; bases outside gene matches: 6. This CDR3 is 13 amino acids long.